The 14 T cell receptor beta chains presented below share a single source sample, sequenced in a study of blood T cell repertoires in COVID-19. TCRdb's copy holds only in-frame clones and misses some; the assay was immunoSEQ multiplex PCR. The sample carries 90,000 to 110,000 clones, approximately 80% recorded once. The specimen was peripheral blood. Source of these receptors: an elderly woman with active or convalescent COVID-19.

The CDR3 DNA follows: TGTGCCACCCGGGGGACAGGGAGAAATGAGCAGTTCTTC. This gives the protein CATRGTGRNEQFF. The gene calls are TRBV5-8 and TRBJ2-1; 9 bases line up with TRBD1. Germline CDR1 is SGHTS and CDR2 is YDEGEE. The V and J ends lost 9 bases and 7 bases, in that order; junction bases with no gene match: 8. The CDR3 runs to 13 residues.

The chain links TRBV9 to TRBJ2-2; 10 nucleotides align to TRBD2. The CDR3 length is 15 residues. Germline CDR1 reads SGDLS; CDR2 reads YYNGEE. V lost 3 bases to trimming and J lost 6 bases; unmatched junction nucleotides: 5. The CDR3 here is CASSDLAGEAGELFF. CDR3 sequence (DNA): TGTGCCAGCAGCGACCTAGCGGGAGAAGCCGGGGAGCTGTTTTTT.

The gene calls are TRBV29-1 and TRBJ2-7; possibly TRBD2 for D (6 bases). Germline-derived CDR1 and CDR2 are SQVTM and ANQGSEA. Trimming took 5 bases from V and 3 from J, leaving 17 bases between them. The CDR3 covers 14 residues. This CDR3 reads CSVTTSSVGYEQYF. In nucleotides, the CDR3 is TGCAGCGTTACAACTAGCTCGGTAGGCTACGAGCAGTACTTC.

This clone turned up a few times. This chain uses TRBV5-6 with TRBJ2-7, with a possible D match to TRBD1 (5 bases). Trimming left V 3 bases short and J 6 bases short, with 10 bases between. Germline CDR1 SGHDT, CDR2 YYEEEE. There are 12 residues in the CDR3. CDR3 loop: CASSWEGVEQYF. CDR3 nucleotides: TGTGCCAGCAGCTGGGAAGGGGTCGAGCAGTACTTC.

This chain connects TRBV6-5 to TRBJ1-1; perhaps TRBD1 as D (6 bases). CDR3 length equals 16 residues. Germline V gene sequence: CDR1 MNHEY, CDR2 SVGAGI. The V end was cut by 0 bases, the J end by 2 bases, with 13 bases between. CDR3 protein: CASSYSTGTRNTEAFF. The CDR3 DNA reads TGTGCCAGCAGTTACTCTACAGGGACCCGAAACACTGAAGCTTTCTTT.

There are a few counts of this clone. The CDR3 DNA reads TGTGCCAGCAGCGTAGGGCCCCTGGCGACTAGCACAGATACGCAGTATTTT. It yields the protein CASSVGPLATSTDTQYF. The V gene is TRBV9, the J gene TRBJ2-3; unclear D gene. The V gene's germline CDR1 is SGDLS and CDR2 YYNGEE. This CDR3 comprises 17 residues. Trimming left V 0 bases short and J 0 bases short, with 14 bases between.

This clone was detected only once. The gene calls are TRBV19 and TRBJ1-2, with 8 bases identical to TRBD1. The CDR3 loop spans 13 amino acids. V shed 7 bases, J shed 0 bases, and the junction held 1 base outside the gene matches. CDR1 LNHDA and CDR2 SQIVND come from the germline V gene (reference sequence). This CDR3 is CASTDRANYGYTF. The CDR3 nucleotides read TGTGCCAGTACGGACAGGGCTAACTATGGCTACACCTTC.

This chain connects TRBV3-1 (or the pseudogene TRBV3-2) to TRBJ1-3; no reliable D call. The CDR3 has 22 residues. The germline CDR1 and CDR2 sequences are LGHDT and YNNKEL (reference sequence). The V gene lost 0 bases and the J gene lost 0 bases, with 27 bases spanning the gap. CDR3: CASSQDRALAGVMWDSGNTIYF. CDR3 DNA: TGTGCCAGCAGCCAAGATAGGGCCCTCGCGGGAGTCATGTGGGACTCTGGAAACACCATATATTTT.

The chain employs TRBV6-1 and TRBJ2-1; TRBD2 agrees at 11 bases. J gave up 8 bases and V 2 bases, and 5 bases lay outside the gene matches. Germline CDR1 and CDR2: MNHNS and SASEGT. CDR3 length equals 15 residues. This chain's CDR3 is CASSELAGGIDEQFF. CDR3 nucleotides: TGTGCCAGCAGTGAACTAGCGGGAGGAATAGATGAGCAGTTCTTC.

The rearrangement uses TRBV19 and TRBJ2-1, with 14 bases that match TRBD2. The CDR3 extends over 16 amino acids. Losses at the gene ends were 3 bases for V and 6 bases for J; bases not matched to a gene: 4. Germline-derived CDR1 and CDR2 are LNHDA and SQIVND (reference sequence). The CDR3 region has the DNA TGTGCCAGTAGTATGGGGACTAGCGGGAGAGTCAATGAGCAGTTCTTC. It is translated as CASSMGTSGRVNEQFF.

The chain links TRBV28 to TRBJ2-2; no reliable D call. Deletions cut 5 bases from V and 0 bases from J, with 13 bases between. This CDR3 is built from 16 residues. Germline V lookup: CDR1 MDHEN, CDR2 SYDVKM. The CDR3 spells CASSPVAQANTGELFF. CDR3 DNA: TGTGCCAGCAGTCCAGTGGCCCAAGCGAACACCGGGGAGCTGTTTTTT.

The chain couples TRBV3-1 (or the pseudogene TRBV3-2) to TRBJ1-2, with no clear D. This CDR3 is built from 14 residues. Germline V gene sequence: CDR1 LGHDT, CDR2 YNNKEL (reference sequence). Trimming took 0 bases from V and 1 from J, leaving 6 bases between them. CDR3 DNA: TGTGCCAGCAGCCAAGAGGGAGATAACTATGGCTACACCTTC. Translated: CASSQEGDNYGYTF.

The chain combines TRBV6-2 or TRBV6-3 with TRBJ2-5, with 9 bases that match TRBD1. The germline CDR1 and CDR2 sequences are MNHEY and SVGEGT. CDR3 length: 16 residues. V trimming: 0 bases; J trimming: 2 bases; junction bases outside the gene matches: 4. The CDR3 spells CASSYSGTGNQETQYF. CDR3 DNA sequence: TGTGCCAGCAGTTACTCCGGGACAGGGAATCAAGAGACCCAGTACTTC.

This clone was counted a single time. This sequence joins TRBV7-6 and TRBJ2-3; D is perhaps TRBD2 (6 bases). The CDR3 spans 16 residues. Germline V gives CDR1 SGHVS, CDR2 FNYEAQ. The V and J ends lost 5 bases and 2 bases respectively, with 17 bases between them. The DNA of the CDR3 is TGTGCCAGCAGCCTCCCCCGGGGACTCCCCACAGATACGCAGTATTTT. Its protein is CASSLPRGLPTDTQYF.